The next 27 T cell receptor beta chains were all read from a single sample in a study of blood T cell repertoires in COVID-19. Libraries were prepared by immunoSEQ multiplex PCR; TCRdb keeps only in-frame clonotypes and omits some of them. Found here are roughly 85,000 clones, 80% to 90% of them singletons; the top ten hold about 26%. Sequencing was carried out using peripheral blood. The receptor source for this set is a man aged 50-59 years with active or convalescent COVID-19.

This clone was recorded once. The genes are TRBV4-2 and TRBJ1-2; D may be TRBD1 (6 bases). Between the trimmed V and J ends, which lost 1 base and 2 bases, there was a span of 14 bases. The CDR3 length is 16 residues. In germline, CDR1 is LGHNA, CDR2 YNFKEQ. CDR3 DNA sequence: TGTGCCAGCAGCCAAGTAGCTCGGGACACGAACTATGGCTACACCTTC. As protein: CASSQVARDTNYGYTF.

The rearrangement uses TRBV5-4 and TRBJ2-7; the D gene is possibly TRBD2 (6 bases). V was cut by 4 bases and J by 4 bases, with 12 bases left in between. Germline V gene sequence: CDR1 SGHNT, CDR2 YYREEE (reference sequence). CDR3 length equals 13 residues. The CDR3 DNA is TGTGCCAGCAGCCACGGGACTTCTTACGAGCAGTACTTC. Translation: CASSHGTSYEQYF.

J is TRBJ2-1 and V is TRBV25-1, with D perhaps matching TRBD1 (5 bases). The CDR3 totals 13 residues. With 4 bases removed from V and 6 bases from J, the gap between germline ends came to 10 bases. Germline values: CDR1 MGHDK, CDR2 SYGVNS. This chain's CDR3 is CASSVQGSNEQFF. Here the CDR3 DNA reads TGTGCCAGCAGTGTTCAGGGTAGCAATGAGCAGTTCTTC.

The chain uses TRBV5-1 and TRBJ2-2, with D perhaps matching TRBD1 (5 bases). Germline CDR1 is SGHRS and CDR2 is YFSETQ. Trimming shortened V by 0 bases and J by 3 bases, and 12 bases separated the two germline ends. The CDR3 has 16 amino acids. The CDR3 DNA is TGCGCCAGCAGCTTGGGTGTGGCAGGGTACACCGGGGAGCTGTTTTTT. It codes for CASSLGVAGYTGELFF.

The J gene is TRBJ2-2, the V gene TRBV14, with 12 bases that match TRBD2. J gave up 6 bases and V 0 bases, and 5 bases lay outside the gene matches. The CDR3 runs to 17 residues. CDR1 and CDR2 (germline): SGHDN, FVKESK. Here the CDR3 reads CASSQDTLAGGPGELFF. The CDR3 region has the DNA TGTGCCAGCAGCCAAGATACGCTAGCGGGAGGGCCCGGGGAGCTGTTTTTT.

The chain links TRBV19 to TRBJ2-7, with a possible D match to TRBD2 (5 bases). Germline values: CDR1 LNHDA, CDR2 SQIVND (reference sequence). The CDR3 has 12 residues. The V and J ends lost 4 bases and 6 bases respectively, with 10 bases between them. CDR3 DNA: TGTGCCAGTAGTACCACGGGGAGCGAGCAGTACTTC. This translates into CASSTTGSEQYF.

The J gene is TRBJ2-2, the V gene TRBV27; TRBD2 matches 14 bases. The V and J ends lost 5 bases and 0 bases, in that order; junction bases with no gene match: 5. Germline V gene lookup returns CDR1 MNHEY and CDR2 SMNVEV (reference sequence). The CDR3 is 18 residues long. The CDR3 nucleotides read TGTGCCAGCAGTCCGAGGACTAGCGGGAGGCCGAACACCGGGGAGCTGTTTTTT. Translated: CASSPRTSGRPNTGELFF.

This clone showed up just a few times. The V gene is TRBV4-3, the J gene TRBJ2-5; D is unclear. The CDR3 extends over 13 amino acids. The germline V and J ends were trimmed by 0 bases and 5 bases, with 7 bases remaining between them. CDR1 and CDR2 from the germline V gene are LGHNA and YSLEER. The CDR3 loop is CASSQEIQETQYF. The CDR3 bases are TGCGCCAGCAGCCAAGAAATACAGGAGACCCAGTACTTC.

This chain connects TRBV11-2 to TRBJ2-7; D is uncertain. This CDR3 contains 13 residues. V lost 5 bases and J lost 2, with 10 bases in between. From germline, CDR1 is SGHAT and CDR2 FQNNGV. CDR3 sequence: CASSLLGTYEQYF. CDR3 coding DNA: TGTGCCAGCAGCCTGCTAGGTACCTACGAGCAGTACTTC.

The CDR3 bases are TGCGCCAGCAGCTTGTCAGGTCTCACTAATGAAAAACTGTTTTTT. Translated: CASSLSGLTNEKLFF. The V and J genes are TRBV5-1 and TRBJ1-4; no clear D gene. There are 15 residues in the CDR3. The germline CDR1 and CDR2 sequences are SGHRS and YFSETQ. Trimming shortened V by 1 base and J by 2 bases, and 9 bases separated the two germline ends. The complete variable domain, with remaining parts taken from reference TRBV5-1 and TRBJ1-4, reads KAGVTQTPRYLIKTRGQQVTLSCSPISGHRSVSWYQQTPGQGLQFLFEYFSETQRNKGNFPGRFSGRQFSNSRSEMNVSTLELGDSALYLCASSLSGLTNEKLFFGSGTQLSVL.

The rearrangement joins TRBV19 to TRBJ2-3; 10 bases match TRBD1. V gave up 6 bases and J gave up 4 bases; unmatched junction bases: 7. The germline CDR1 and CDR2 sequences are LNHDA and SQIVND (reference sequence). This CDR3 region has 15 residues. This CDR3 is CASSPDRGQADTQYF. The CDR3 DNA reads TGTGCCAGTAGCCCTGACAGGGGGCAGGCAGATACGCAGTATTTT.

V is TRBV2 and J is TRBJ2-7; 11 bases match TRBD2. V lost 10 bases to trimming and J lost 6 bases; unmatched junction nucleotides: 11. The V gene's germline CDR1 is SNHLY and CDR2 FYNNEI. The CDR3 spans 14 residues. CDR3 sequence: CATRSLLAGGEQYF. CDR3 coding DNA: TGTGCCACCCGTTCGCTGCTAGCGGGGGGCGAGCAGTACTTC.

The V call is TRBV30, the J call TRBJ2-1; tentative D call: TRBD1 (6 bases). Per germline, CDR1 GTSNPN and CDR2 SVGIG (reference sequence). This CDR3 has 13 amino acids. V lost 1 base and J 7 bases, leaving 11 bases between the germline ends. Here the CDR3 DNA reads TGTGCCTGGAGTGGGACAGTCGGGAATGAGCAGTTCTTC. Residues: CAWSGTVGNEQFF.

This chain uses TRBV6-1 with TRBJ2-3, with 10 nucleotides matching TRBD2. V lost 3 bases, J lost 1 base, and 1 base stayed unmatched. The CDR3 has 15 amino acids. CDR1 and CDR2 from the germline V gene are MNHNS and SASEGT. In DNA form, the CDR3 reads TGTGCCAGCAGTGACGGACTAGCGGGCACAGATACGCAGTATTTT. Translated, it gives CASSDGLAGTDTQYF.

The chain has TRBV29-1 and TRBJ2-5; 7 bases map to TRBD2. The junction had 12 bases not matched to a gene; V was cut back by 3 bases and J by 5 bases. This CDR3 spans 15 amino acids. Germline-derived CDR1 and CDR2 are SQVTM and ANQGSEA. CDR3 sequence (DNA): TGCAGCGTTGAGACCAGCGGGACCCTCGGGGAGACCCAGTACTTC. Protein product: CSVETSGTLGETQYF.

The rearrangement joins TRBV28 to TRBJ2-7, with D possibly being TRBD1 (5 bases). The V end was cut by 2 bases, the J end by 2 bases, with 10 bases between. This CDR3 has 14 residues. CDR1 MDHEN and CDR2 SYDVKM come from the germline V gene. The CDR3 DNA is TGTGCCAGCAGTTTAATAGGGGCCGCCTACGAGCAGTACTTC. Its translation is CASSLIGAAYEQYF.

This clone was picked up a small number of times. The rearrangement links TRBV18 to TRBJ2-1; 13 bases are a match to TRBD2. The ends lost 1 base at V and 8 bases at J; junction bases unmatched: 5. This CDR3 spans 16 amino acids. The germline V gene has CDR1 KGHSH and CDR2 LQKENI. CDR3 bases: TGTGCCAGCTCACCACGGACTAGCGGGAGTGGGGATGAGCAGTTCTTC. Its translation: CASSPRTSGSGDEQFF. The full variable domain, with the rest looked up from reference TRBV18 and TRBJ2-1, is NAGVMQNPRHLVRRRGQEARLRCSPMKGHSHVYWYRQLPEEGLKFMVYLQKENIIDESGMPKERFSAEFPKEGPSILRIQQVVRGDSAAYFCASSPRTSGSGDEQFFGPGTRLTVL.

V is TRBV18 and J is TRBJ2-3; 9 bases match TRBD2. J lost 5 bases, V lost 5 bases, and 14 bases had no gene match. This CDR3 region has 17 residues. Looked up from germline, CDR1 is KGHSH and CDR2 is LQKENI. This CDR3 reads CASSSTSGGGGQDTQYF. The CDR3 coding sequence is TGTGCCAGCTCATCTACTTCAGGCGGGGGGGGCCAAGATACGCAGTATTTT. Looking up the rest from reference TRBV18 and TRBJ2-3 gives the full variable domain: NAGVMQNPRHLVRRRGQEARLRCSPMKGHSHVYWYRQLPEEGLKFMVYLQKENIIDESGMPKERFSAEFPKEGPSILRIQQVVRGDSAAYFCASSSTSGGGGQDTQYFGPGTRLTVL.

This clone was counted a few times. The rearrangement links TRBV29-1 to TRBJ1-2; tentative D call: TRBD1 (5 bases). V was cut by 4 bases and J by 1 base, with 13 bases left in between. This CDR3 has 14 residues. Germline-derived CDR1 and CDR2 are SQVTM and ANQGSEA. The CDR3: CSVVVRALNYGYTF. CDR3 coding DNA: TGCAGCGTTGTGGTCAGGGCCCTTAACTATGGCTACACCTTC.

The chain employs TRBV5-8 and TRBJ2-3; no clear D. CDR1 and CDR2 from the germline V gene are SGHTS and YDEGEE. The CDR3 is 12 amino acids. Trimming stripped 5 bases from V and 5 bases from J, with 9 bases between. CDR3 amino acids: CASRNQVDTQYF. CDR3 bases: TGTGCCAGCAGAAATCAGGTAGATACGCAGTATTTT. The complete variable domain, with remaining parts taken from reference TRBV5-8 and TRBJ2-3, reads EAGVTQSPTHLIKTRGQQATLRCSPISGHTSVYWYQQALGLGLQFLLWYDEGEERNRGNFPPRFSGRQFPNYSSELNVNALELEDSALYLCASRNQVDTQYFGPGTRLTVL.

The rearrangement links TRBV2 to TRBJ2-7, with TRBD2 as a possible D gene (7 bases). The germline V gene encodes CDR1 SNHLY and CDR2 FYNNEI. This CDR3 has 14 residues. V lost 5 bases and J lost 6, with 17 bases in between. CDR3 sequence: CASSRGGTGVEQYF. In DNA, the CDR3 is TGTGCCAGCAGTAGGGGGGGCACAGGAGTCGAGCAGTACTTC.

The chain is built from TRBV19 and TRBJ1-3; 8 bases match TRBD1. The CDR3 has 14 residues. Germline assignment: CDR1 LNHDA and CDR2 SQIVND (reference sequence). Trimming at V came to 10 bases and at J to 2 bases, leaving 7 bases not matched to a gene. The CDR3 loop reads CATRQGTTGNTIYF. The DNA for the CDR3 is TGTGCCACCAGACAGGGGACCACTGGAAACACCATATATTTT.

This clone has just one count. The gene calls are TRBV5-1 and TRBJ2-5; possibly TRBD2 for D (6 bases). V was shortened by 6 bases and J by 2 bases, with 14 bases between the two germline ends. Germline values: CDR1 SGHRS, CDR2 YFSETQ. The CDR3 consists of 14 residues. The CDR3 DNA reads TGCGCCAGCACCCTCTCTAGCGCACAAGAGACCCAGTACTTC. It yields the protein CASTLSSAQETQYF.

The gene calls are TRBV5-4 and TRBJ1-6; a possible D gene is TRBD1 (6 bases). Germline V CDR1 and CDR2: SGHNT, YYREEE (reference sequence). This CDR3 spans 13 amino acids. V was cut by 4 bases and J by 12 bases, with 14 bases left in between. The CDR3 loop is CASSPYGGKPLHF. In DNA form, the CDR3 reads TGTGCCAGCAGCCCCTATGGGGGCAAACCCCTCCACTTT.

This rearrangement joins TRBV4-3 to TRBJ2-5, with 8 bases fitting TRBD2. CDR1 and CDR2 from the germline V gene are LGHNA and YSLEER. Losses at the gene ends were 1 base for V and 7 bases for J; bases not matched to a gene: 17. The CDR3 consists of 18 residues. CDR3 residues: CASSQVFPSGGYSGTQYF. The CDR3 coding sequence is TGCGCCAGCAGCCAAGTCTTCCCCAGCGGGGGCTATTCCGGGACCCAGTACTTC.

The chain employs TRBV3-1 (or the pseudogene TRBV3-2) and TRBJ1-1; 10 bases are a match to TRBD1. The CDR3 runs to 15 residues. V lost 4 bases and J lost 3; bases outside the gene matches: 5. The V gene's germline CDR1 is LGHDT and CDR2 YNNKEL (reference sequence). CDR3 nucleotide sequence: TGTGCCAGCAGCCCGTGGACAGGGGGAGACACTGAAGCTTTCTTT. Translated, it gives CASSPWTGGDTEAFF.

The chain is built from TRBV3-1 (or the pseudogene TRBV3-2) and TRBJ1-5, with D possibly TRBD1 on 5 matching bases. This CDR3 spans 17 amino acids. The ends were cut back, 0 bases at V and 2 bases at J, with 14 bases in the middle. CDR1 is LGHDT and CDR2 is YNNKEL in the germline V gene (reference sequence). The CDR3: CASSQDQPGQRNQPQHF. The CDR3 nucleotides are TGTGCCAGCAGCCAAGACCAGCCAGGGCAGCGCAATCAGCCCCAGCATTTT.